This T cell receptor (beta chain) was documented in a study of patients and donors after allogeneic stem cell transplantation. The CDR3 contains 17 residues. Germline V gives CDR1 DFQATT, CDR2 SNEGSKA (reference sequence). Trimming removed 5 bases from V and 4 bases from J; junction bases left unmatched: 11. A few counts support this clonotype. From the RT-PCR reads, TCRdb called clonotypes with MiXCR, one entry per CDR3 protein. Altogether roughly 940,000 distinct CDR3 sequences are present, roughly 18% being singletons, with the ten largest covering around 6%. This chain links TRBV20-1 with TRBJ2-2, with TRBD1 identical over 12 bases. Sequencing was done on a sample of blood, either unsorted or a sorted T cell fraction (not recorded which). This TCR was recovered from a human donor who was either an allogeneic HSCT recipient or a stem cell or donor lymphocyte infusion donor (not recorded which). It is not recorded whose cells these are; they may come from a transplant donor. The CDR3 protein is CSAFNSGTGGATGELFF. In DNA, the CDR3 is TGCAGTGCTTTTAATTCCGGGACAGGGGGCGCCACCGGGGAGCTGTTTTTT.